This TCR beta chain was sequenced during a study of identical twins. Study-level points and caveats: There was an excess of low generation probability in the out-of-frame alpha sequences that twins shared.

The CDR3 is 17 amino acids. Trimming took off 4 bases at V and 0 bases at J, with 16 bases between the two ends. Germline V CDR1 and CDR2: SGHTA, FQGNSA. Via MiXCR, TCRdb re-called the 5' RACE reads, giving one row per CDR3 protein. Found here are 430,000 or so distinct CDR3 sequences, 24% of them singletons; the top ten hold 2.9%. Concerning this clonotype itself: Its antigen is not known.

The sample was also reused in another study, on T cells expressing NK-cell markers.

This rearrangement joins TRBV7-2 to TRBJ2-1; weak D call: TRBD2 (5 bases). Material: CD4+ T cells sorted from blood. The source of this sequence is a woman in her late teens or twenties in good health. CDR3 region: CASSSQSGTGSYNEQFF. CDR3 DNA: TGTGCCAGCAGCTCGCAGAGCGGAACCGGCTCCTACAATGAGCAGTTCTTC.